This T cell receptor (beta chain) was documented in a study of blood T cell repertoires in COVID-19. Study overall: The United States, Italy and Spain were the sources of the acute and convalescent COVID-19 samples. The cDNA or gDNA used as material had been derived from T cells, B-cell-depleted T cells, or PBMCs.

Trimming left V 0 bases short and J 0 bases short, with 6 bases between. CDR1 and CDR2 (germline): LGHDT, YNNKEL (reference sequence). CDR3 length equals 15 residues. Authors' processing steps: The authors estimated nucleated cell counts from reference gene primer amplification. Clones were sequenced by immunoSEQ multiplex PCR, and TCRdb holds only the in-frame ones, with some missing. That table is the source of V, J and clone size, and D and trimming were worked out from the DNA. The data show 220,000 or so clones, more than 65% seen once. The source is a woman in her thirties who had recovered from COVID-19. Input material: peripheral blood. This rearrangement joins TRBV3-1 (or the pseudogene TRBV3-2) to TRBJ2-1; D unresolved. This CDR3 is CASSQDSSSYNEQFF. The DNA for the CDR3 is TGTGCCAGCAGCCAAGATTCTAGCTCCTACAATGAGCAGTTCTTC.